These 29 T cell receptor beta chains came from one sample sequenced in a study of metastatic and nonmetastatic thyroid tumors. No treatment had been given to any patient before thyroid surgery. TCRdb re-clonotyped the PCR reads via MiXCR. The sample records about 53,000 clones, approximately 20% being singletons. Material for sequencing was blood. The receptors originated from a female donor with papillary thyroid cancer or a benign thyroid nodule (not recorded which). Some clones in this sample may be carry-over from other donors' samples.

This clone is medium-sized in the sample. The chain uses TRBV6-2 or TRBV6-3 and TRBJ2-7; D unresolved. Germline CDR1 MNHEY, CDR2 SVGEGT. The CDR3 loop spans 18 amino acids. V lost 3 bases and J 4 bases, leaving 25 bases between the germline ends. The CDR3 here is CASSYEFFPSVNQYEQYF. The CDR3, as DNA: TGTGCCAGCAGTTATGAATTTTTCCCCAGTGTCAACCAATACGAGCAGTACTTC.

This clone has ten or more counts. The genes are TRBV10-1 and TRBJ2-7, with TRBD1 as a possible D gene (5 bases). CDR3 length: 13 residues. The germline V gene has CDR1 WNHNN and CDR2 SYGVQD (reference sequence). With 6 bases removed from V and 2 bases from J, the gap between germline ends came to 11 bases. CDR3 sequence reads: CASRVQGTYEQYF. In DNA, the CDR3 is TGCGCCAGCAGGGTCCAGGGTACCTACGAGCAGTACTTC.

In the case of this clone: A read error may be the cause here, since a much bigger clone is one base away. CDR3 sequence (DNA): TGCAGTGCCAAGGGCTATCGCTACACCTTC. It translates to CSAKGYRYTF. The rearrangement joins TRBV20-1 to TRBJ1-2; D gene uncertain. Germline V lookup: CDR1 DFQATT, CDR2 SNEGSKA (reference sequence). The CDR3 runs 10 residues.

This clone was seen repeatedly, ten times or more. The germline gene is not matched at one end of the junction; a read error may be the cause. Other DNA sequences in this specimen translate into the identical CDR3. This chain links TRBV6-1 with TRBJ2-7; perhaps D is TRBD1 or TRBD2 (6 bases each). This CDR3 contains 15 residues. Germline CDR1 MNHNS, CDR2 SASEGT. The CDR3 spells CASSSQAGGVYEQYF. CDR3 coding DNA: TGTGCCAGCAGTTCCCAGGCCGGGGGCGTCTACGAGCAGTACTTT.

This clone was recorded at least ten times. The sample holds other DNA sequences that translate to the same CDR3. The V gene is TRBV27, the J gene TRBJ2-1, with 14 bases fitting TRBD2. The CDR3 spans 15 residues. Trimming cost V 6 bases and J 9 bases; bases outside gene matches: 7. The germline V gene has CDR1 MNHEY and CDR2 SMNVEV (reference sequence). The CDR3 region has the DNA TGTGCCAGCAGCCCGACTAGCGGGAGGGCCGCTGAGCAGTTCTTC. Translated: CASSPTSGRAAEQFF.

This clone was counted many times. CDR3 residues: CASSYGTSGSYEQYF. The CDR3 DNA reads TGTGCCAGCAGTTACGGGACTAGCGGGTCCTACGAGCAGTACTTC. The rearrangement uses TRBV6-5 and TRBJ2-7; TRBD2 matches at 12 bases. The CDR3 length is 15 residues. V lost 2 bases to trimming and J lost 1 base; unmatched junction nucleotides: 0. Germline V CDR1 and CDR2: MNHEY, SVGAGI.

This clone was found many times. A much larger clone lies a single base off, so this may be a read error. The chain recombines TRBV28 with TRBJ2-1, with 7 bases that match TRBD2. The CDR3 has 17 residues. CDR1 and CDR2 (germline): MDHEN, SYDVKM. The ends lost 3 bases at V and 5 bases at J; junction bases unmatched: 13. The CDR3 protein is CASSFSSRAGEHNEQFF. CDR3 in DNA: TGTGCCAGCAGTTTTTCATCCCGGGCGGGAGAACACAATGAGCAGTTCTTC.

The sample holds many counts of this clone. The same CDR3 arises from other DNA sequences in this sample as well. The chain has TRBV29-1 and TRBJ1-2; the D gene is possibly TRBD1 (5 bases). The CDR3 is 13 residues long. Trimming left V 3 bases short and J 3 bases short, with 11 bases between. Germline V CDR1 and CDR2: SQVTM, ANQGSEA. The CDR3 DNA sequence: TGCAGCGTTGACGGGCAGGGCGACTATGGCTACACCTTC. Its protein product is CSVDGQGDYGYTF.

This clone has a count of ten or more. The CDR3 DNA reads as TGCAGTGCTAGCTTTATGGGTTTGGGCAATCAGCCCCAGCATTTT. It is translated as CSASFMGLGNQPQHF. The chain combines TRBV20-1 with TRBJ1-5; D call uncertain. The CDR3 spans 15 residues. Deletions cut 3 bases from V and 2 bases from J, with 14 bases between. Per germline, CDR1 DFQATT and CDR2 SNEGSKA (reference sequence).

This clone was counted at least ten times. The chain is built from TRBV12-3 or TRBV12-4 and TRBJ2-7; D is perhaps TRBD2 (6 bases). V gave up 2 bases and J gave up 3 bases, with 8 bases separating them. The CDR3 extends over 13 amino acids. The CDR3 nucleotides read TGTGCCAGCAGTTTATTGGACTACTACGAGCAGTACTTC. Encoded protein: CASSLLDYYEQYF.

This clone was recorded at least ten times. This same CDR3 is encoded by further DNA sequences in the sample. V gene TRBV24-1 combines with J gene TRBJ2-2; the D gene is possibly TRBD2 (6 bases). Germline values: CDR1 KGHDR, CDR2 SFDVKD. Trimming left V 9 bases short and J 3 bases short, with 13 bases between. CDR3 size: 14 residues. DNA of the CDR3: TGTGCCACCTCTCGACTAGAAGACACCGGGGAGCTGTTTTTT. Translating it yields CATSRLEDTGELFF.

This clone was observed many times. The rearrangement joins TRBV5-5 to TRBJ1-3; 10 positions match TRBD1. CDR1 and CDR2 (germline): SGHKS, YYEKEE (reference sequence). The CDR3 is 14 residues long. Losses at the gene ends were 3 bases for V and 6 bases for J; bases not matched to a gene: 3. The CDR3 sequence is CASSSGQGTNTIYF. DNA of the CDR3: TGTGCCAGCAGCTCGGGACAGGGGACAAACACCATATATTTT.

Ten or more counts support this clone. The rearrangement links TRBV27 to TRBJ2-7; D is possibly TRBD1 (5 bases). The V gene's germline CDR1 is MNHEY and CDR2 SMNVEV (reference sequence). This CDR3 region has 18 residues. V lost 4 bases, J lost 0 bases, and 22 bases lay in between. The CDR3 spells CASSSTTYRSSFSYEQYF. In DNA form, the CDR3 reads TGTGCCAGCAGTTCAACTACTTACAGGAGCAGTTTCTCCTACGAGCAGTACTTC.

At least ten counts were recorded for this clone. For the CDR3, the DNA is TGTGCCAGCAGCCTGAAGGCATCCATCCGATCAGATACGCAGTATTTT. Translated: CASSLKASIRSDTQYF. This sequence joins TRBV4-2 and TRBJ2-3; D unclear. The V gene's germline CDR1 is LGHNA and CDR2 YNFKEQ. This CDR3 has 16 amino acids. The ends were cut back, 4 bases at V and 4 bases at J, with 18 bases in the middle.

This clone was seen repeatedly, ten times or more. The J gene is TRBJ1-1, the V gene TRBV18; D unclear. V dropped 3 bases and J dropped 1 base, with 15 bases sitting between them. Germline V lookup: CDR1 KGHSH, CDR2 LQKENI. This CDR3 spans 16 amino acids. The CDR3, as DNA: TGTGCCAGCTCACCTCTCTCGCGTAAGGGGAACACTGAAGCTTTCTTT. Protein product: CASSPLSRKGNTEAFF.

V is TRBV14 and J is TRBJ1-2; D gene unclear. V lost 6 bases and J 9 bases, leaving 14 bases between the germline ends. Germline CDR1 and CDR2: SGHDN and FVKESK. This CDR3 region has 12 residues. CDR3 bases: TGTGCCAGCAGTGACGCAGGCTTTAGCTACACCTTC. Translation: CASSDAGFSYTF.

On this clone itself: One junction end disagrees with the germline gene, perhaps due to a read error. The rearrangement joins TRBV24-1 to TRBJ2-7, with 7 nucleotides matching TRBD2. The closer fit of TRBJ2-1 to the DNA end suggests the J call may be wrong. The CDR3 is 15 residues long. Germline V CDR1 and CDR2: KGHDR, SFDVKD. CDR3 nucleotide sequence: TGTGCAACCAGTCCCGCTGGCGGGAGTACCTACGAGCAGTTCTTC. Amino acids: CATSPAGGSTYEQFF.

This clone has ten or more counts. The chain joins TRBV27 to TRBJ1-2, with D possibly being TRBD1 (5 bases). The CDR3 sequence is 13 residues long. V was pared by 8 bases and J by 3 bases, with 13 bases between. Germline CDR1 is MNHEY and CDR2 is SMNVEV (reference sequence). Written as DNA, the CDR3 is TGTGCCAGCCGTCAAAGGGGCCACTATGGCTACACCTTC. This translates into CASRQRGHYGYTF.

This clone was counted once. The chain carries TRBV20-1 and TRBJ1-3, with TRBD1 matching 8 bases. The germline CDR1 and CDR2 sequences are DFQATT and SNEGSKA (reference sequence). The CDR3 covers 15 residues. Losses at the gene ends were 6 bases for V and 5 bases for J; bases not matched to a gene: 12. The DNA of the CDR3 is TGCAGTGCCCCTCCCTTGACAGGGGTGAGAAACACCATATATTTT. Its protein product is CSAPPLTGVRNTIYF.

This clone was detected ten times or more. Other DNA sequences from this sample encode an identical CDR3 as well. This chain uses TRBV27 with TRBJ2-7; 11 nucleotides agree with TRBD1. V dropped 5 bases and J dropped 0; count of bases not matched to a gene: 9. Per germline, CDR1 MNHEY and CDR2 SMNVEV (reference sequence). The CDR3 length is 17 residues. The CDR3 spells CASSDGQGAVSSYEQYF. CDR3 DNA: TGTGCCAGCAGTGACGGACAGGGGGCGGTCAGCTCCTACGAGCAGTACTTC.

The chain carries TRBV30 and TRBJ2-7; TRBD1 matches 7 bases. The CDR3 covers 15 residues. Trimming removed 0 bases from V and 3 bases from J; junction bases left unmatched: 8. Germline CDR1 and CDR2: GTSNPN and SVGIG (reference sequence). CDR3 DNA sequence: TGTGCCTGGAGTGTAGGCAGGGGACAGCGCTACGAGCAGTACTTC. As protein: CAWSVGRGQRYEQYF.

In its sample, this clone was seen many times. J is TRBJ2-5 and V is TRBV29-1; TRBD2 matches 8 bases. V was pared by 5 bases and J by 3 bases, with 2 bases of the junction left unmatched. This CDR3 is built from 12 residues. Germline V gives CDR1 SQVTM, CDR2 ANQGSEA. In DNA form, the CDR3 reads TGCAGCGTTCGTAGCGGGGAAGAGACCCAGTACTTC. This encodes CSVRSGEETQYF.

This clone was observed at least ten times. The chain joins TRBV9 to TRBJ1-3; D unresolved. Germline CDR1 SGDLS, CDR2 YYNGEE. The CDR3 runs to 16 residues. V lost 4 bases to trimming and J lost 4 bases, with 18 bases between them. The CDR3 region is CASSTTGNLGGNTIYF. CDR3 DNA: TGTGCCAGCAGCACTACCGGGAACTTGGGCGGAAACACCATATATTTT.

The V call is TRBV11-1, the J call TRBJ2-3, with D possibly TRBD2 on 5 matching bases. The ends were cut back, 0 bases at V and 0 bases at J, with 22 bases in the middle. The germline gives CDR1 SGHAT, CDR2 FQDESV (reference sequence). The CDR3 covers 20 residues. As DNA, the CDR3 is TGTGCCAGCAGCTTAGCGCACCCCTATCGGGGATCTGATAGCACAGATACGCAGTATTTT. This gives the protein CASSLAHPYRGSDSTDTQYF. The complete variable domain, with remaining parts taken from reference TRBV11-1 and TRBJ2-3, reads EAEVAQSPRYKITEKSQAVAFWCDPISGHATLYWYRQILGQGPELLVQFQDESVVDDSQLPKDRFSAERLKGVDSTLKIQPAELGDSAMYLCASSLAHPYRGSDSTDTQYFGPGTRLTVL.

The chain has TRBV9 and TRBJ2-7, with TRBD2 identical over 7 bases. From germline, CDR1 is SGDLS and CDR2 YYNGEE. The junction had 19 bases not matched to a gene; V was cut back by 5 bases and J by 5 bases. The CDR3 runs to 17 residues. DNA of the CDR3: TGTGCCAGCAGACCCAGCGGGGCGGGGAGGGTGGCCCACGAGCAGTACTTC. Encoded protein: CASRPSGAGRVAHEQYF.

This clone has ten or more counts. This chain connects TRBV2 to TRBJ2-5; TRBD1 matches 9 bases. The junction had 14 bases not matched to a gene; V was cut back by 10 bases and J by 5 bases. The germline V gene encodes CDR1 SNHLY and CDR2 FYNNEI. This CDR3 is 15 amino acids long. The CDR3 loop is CATRRDRERGETQYF. The CDR3 DNA is TGTGCCACCAGACGGGACAGGGAACGAGGGGAGACCCAGTACTTC.

At least ten counts were recorded for this clone. This chain connects TRBV28 to TRBJ2-2; TRBD2 matches at 9 bases. The CDR3 has 15 residues. Germline V CDR1 and CDR2: MDHEN, SYDVKM. V gave up 6 bases and J gave up 5 bases; unmatched junction bases: 7. CDR3 amino acids: CASRNSGSATGELFF. CDR3 nucleotides: TGTGCCAGCAGGAATAGCGGGAGTGCAACCGGGGAGCTGTTTTTT.

This clone was counted ten times or more. V usage is TRBV7-2 and J usage is TRBJ2-2; possible D gene TRBD1, 5 bases. Germline lookup yields CDR1 SGHTA and CDR2 FQGNSA. The CDR3 is made up of 15 amino acids. Trimming cost V 1 base and J 2 bases, with 8 bases left between them. CDR3 sequence (DNA): TGTGCCAGCAGCTTAGAACAGGCCAACACCGGGGAGCTGTTTTTT. Residues: CASSLEQANTGELFF.

The table lists this clone with many counts. This sequence joins TRBV14 and TRBJ2-2, with D unresolved. Trimming took 1 base from V and 7 from J, leaving 10 bases between them. Germline V gene sequence: CDR1 SGHDN, CDR2 FVKESK. The CDR3 runs to 14 residues. The CDR3 region is CASSQVMGGGELFF. The CDR3 DNA follows: TGTGCCAGCAGCCAAGTAATGGGCGGCGGGGAGCTGTTTTTT. Using reference TRBV14 and TRBJ2-2 for the parts outside the CDR3, the full variable domain is EAGVTQFPSHSVIEKGQTVTLRCDPISGHDNLYWYRRVMGKEIKFLLHFVKESKQDESGMPNNRFLAERTGGTYSTLKVQPAELEDSGVYFCASSQVMGGGELFFGEGSRLTVL.